This TCR beta chain was recorded in a study of T-cell reconstitution after alpha-beta-depleted transplantation in children. Study observations and caveats: The high TCRbeta diversity at day 60 in some patients came from surviving recipient T cells and thymic progenitors. Reportedly, only several hundred clones from non-depleted graft cells drove alpha-beta T-cell counts at about two months. Diversity and T-cell counts at one year after transplant derived mostly from new T cells.

During its preparation, the TCRbeta library received unique molecular identifiers. TCRdb redid the calling of the PCR reads with MiXCR, one entry per CDR3 protein. The table has hundreds of thousands of distinct CDR3 sequences, 13% seen once. This CDR3 spans 9 amino acids. Germline lookup yields CDR1 DFQATT and CDR2 SNEGSKA (reference sequence). V was clipped by 5 bases and J by 3 bases, with 2 bases between them. This clonotype came up many times. Its target is unknown. The sequencing here drew on PBMCs, mostly from graft donor cells, taken 360 days after TCRalphabeta/CD19-depleted stem cell transplant. This clonotype was obtained from a male patient aged 10 to 17 who had a stem cell transplant for acute myeloid leukemia, so the T cells may come from the graft donor. The V and J genes are TRBV20-1 and TRBJ2-7; D not certain. The CDR3 loop reads CSAGYEQYF. The CDR3 DNA follows: TGCAGTGCTGGCTACGAGCAGTACTTC.